The next 17 T cell receptor beta chains were all read from a single sample in a study of blood T cell repertoires in COVID-19. Profiled with immunoSEQ multiplex PCR; TCRdb holds only in-frame clones, not every one. The sample has about 300,000 clones; 85% to 90% are singletons. Sequencing was carried out using peripheral blood. All receptors derive from a man in his forties with acute or convalescent COVID-19.

The chain carries TRBV6-5 and TRBJ1-2; 9 bases are a match to TRBD1. The CDR3 totals 12 residues. The V gene end was trimmed by 9 bases and the J gene end by 7 bases; junction bases not matched to a gene: 6. CDR1 and CDR2 (germline): MNHEY, SVGAGI. CDR3 nucleotides: TGTGCCAGTACTTGGGACAGGGCTGGCTACACCTTC. Protein: CASTWDRAGYTF.

This chain links TRBV6-5 with TRBJ1-6; 8 bases line up with TRBD1. The CDR3 has 14 residues. Germline V gene sequence: CDR1 MNHEY, CDR2 SVGAGI. The trim removed 2 bases at V and 14 bases at J, leaving 8 bases unmatched. CDR3 DNA sequence: TGTGCCAGCAGTTACCGGACAGGGCCTTTGACCCTCCACTTT. It is translated as CASSYRTGPLTLHF.

The rearrangement links TRBV5-1 to TRBJ2-7; 10 bases match TRBD1. The CDR3 extends over 15 amino acids. Germline trimming cut 4 bases from V and 3 bases from J; bases unmatched to any gene: 7. Per germline, CDR1 SGHRS and CDR2 YFSETQ. CDR3 region: CASSLSGQGFYEQYF. CDR3 coding DNA: TGCGCCAGCAGCCTTTCGGGACAGGGGTTCTACGAGCAGTACTTC.

The V and J genes are TRBV27 and TRBJ2-6, with D tentatively TRBD1 (5 bases). The CDR3 has 17 residues. The V end lost 5 bases, the J end lost 0 bases, and 14 bases lay between the germline ends. The germline gives CDR1 MNHEY, CDR2 SMNVEV (reference sequence). CDR3 bases: TGTGCCAGCAGTCCGATAGACAGTATCTCTGGGGCCAACGTCCTGACTTTC. Protein sequence: CASSPIDSISGANVLTF.

V is TRBV7-9 and J is TRBJ2-7; 10 bases fit TRBD1. Germline V gene lookup returns CDR1 SEHNR and CDR2 FQNEAQ (reference sequence). Trimming at V came to 4 bases and at J to 5 bases, leaving 5 bases not matched to a gene. The CDR3 loop spans 14 amino acids. Here the CDR3 reads CASSSRDRGHEQYF. The CDR3 nucleotides are TGTGCCAGCAGCTCTAGGGACAGGGGCCACGAGCAGTACTTC.

This clone was recorded only once. The DNA of the CDR3 is TGTGCCAGCAGCCAAATTCCCTCCGACTATGGCTACACCTTC. Translated, it gives CASSQIPSDYGYTF. The chain uses TRBV3-1 (or the pseudogene TRBV3-2) and TRBJ1-2; D is unclear. V dropped 2 bases and J dropped 3 bases, with 10 bases sitting between them. The germline gives CDR1 LGHDT, CDR2 YNNKEL (reference sequence). The CDR3 is 14 residues long.

The chain employs TRBV9 and TRBJ1-2; 10 nucleotides match TRBD1. The CDR3 runs 16 residues. The V gene's germline CDR1 is SGDLS and CDR2 YYNGEE. V shed 4 bases and J 4 bases; nucleotides not matched to a gene: 10. CDR3 loop: CASSPTRDRGLYGYTF. The CDR3 coding sequence is TGTGCCAGCAGCCCTACACGGGACAGGGGTCTCTATGGCTACACCTTC.

The V call is TRBV5-6, the J call TRBJ2-7; D gene uncertain. The length of the CDR3 is 13 residues. V was cut by 0 bases and J by 3 bases, with 7 bases left in between. CDR1 is SGHDT and CDR2 is YYEEEE in the germline V gene. The CDR3 coding sequence is TGTGCCAGCAGCTTGGGTCTTATCTACGAGCAGTACTTC. Protein sequence: CASSLGLIYEQYF. Supplemented by reference TRBV5-6 and TRBJ2-7, the full variable domain reads DAGVTQSPTHLIKTRGQQVTLRCSPKSGHDTVSWYQQALGQGPQFIFQYYEEEERQRGNFPDRFSGHQFPNYSSELNVNALLLGDSALYLCASSLGLIYEQYFGPGTRLTVT.

The rearrangement links TRBV7-8 to TRBJ2-1; D is undetermined. Trimming stripped 0 bases from V and 8 bases from J, with 8 bases between. Germline CDR1 SGHVS, CDR2 FQNEAQ. This CDR3 comprises 13 residues. CDR3 region: CASSLANADEQFF. Written as DNA, the CDR3 is TGTGCCAGCAGCTTAGCCAATGCGGATGAGCAGTTCTTC.

The gene calls are TRBV19 and TRBJ1-2; D is unclear. Germline V CDR1 and CDR2: LNHDA, SQIVND (reference sequence). The CDR3 consists of 13 residues. V lost 7 bases to trimming and J lost 4 bases, with 13 bases between them. CDR3 nucleotides: TGTGCCAGTACCCCCGTCGGGTTCTATGGCTACACCTTC. The encoded protein is CASTPVGFYGYTF.

The chain recombines TRBV11-3 with TRBJ2-2; D not resolved. This CDR3 is 14 amino acids long. V lost 2 bases and J lost 5, with 9 bases in between. CDR1 and CDR2 (germline): SGHNT, YENEEA. This CDR3 reads CASSLRRSTGELFF. The DNA of the CDR3 is TGTGCCAGCAGCTTAAGGCGGAGTACCGGGGAGCTGTTTTTT.

The chain employs TRBV24-1 and TRBJ2-7; TRBD2 might be the D (7 bases). Trimming left V 9 bases short and J 5 bases short, with 22 bases between. This CDR3 spans 15 amino acids. CDR1 and CDR2 from the germline V gene are KGHDR and SFDVKD. CDR3 nucleotide sequence: TGTGCCACCTCCCGAGGTTGGGGGGGCGAAGACGAGCAGTACTTC. Its protein product is CATSRGWGGEDEQYF.

V and J are TRBV5-5 and TRBJ2-3, with D possibly TRBD1 on 5 matching bases. CDR1 SGHKS and CDR2 YYEKEE come from the germline V gene (reference sequence). This CDR3 spans 16 amino acids. Trimming shortened V by 0 bases and J by 1 base, and 12 bases separated the two germline ends. The CDR3 DNA is TGTGCCAGCAGCTTGGAAGGGGAAGTAGGCACAGATACGCAGTATTTT. Translation: CASSLEGEVGTDTQYF.

V gene TRBV11-2 combines with J gene TRBJ2-1; D possibly corresponds to TRBD1 (5 bases). Germline CDR1 and CDR2: SGHAT and FQNNGV. V was cut by 4 bases and J by 4 bases, with 11 bases left in between. The CDR3 runs to 14 residues. The CDR3 here is CASSSYYRYNEQFF. CDR3 sequence (DNA): TGTGCCAGCAGCTCGTACTACAGGTACAATGAGCAGTTCTTC.

The V call is TRBV5-6, the J call TRBJ1-1; D might be TRBD1 (5 bases). V gave up 2 bases and J gave up 1 base, with 12 bases separating them. Germline CDR1 reads SGHDT; CDR2 reads YYEEEE. The CDR3 sequence is 15 residues long. CDR3 bases: TGTGCCAGCAGCTTATTCGGGGGGAGGAACACTGAAGCTTTCTTT. Translating gives CASSLFGGRNTEAFF.

The chain links TRBV20-1 to TRBJ1-2, with D possibly being TRBD1 (5 bases). Between the trimmed V and J ends, which lost 3 bases and 1 base, there was a span of 18 bases. CDR1 is DFQATT, CDR2 SNEGSKA, per germline (reference sequence). This CDR3 is built from 16 residues. CDR3 loop: CSASHQFRVVNYGYTF. The CDR3 nucleotides read TGCAGTGCTAGTCATCAATTCAGGGTGGTTAACTATGGCTACACCTTC.

The J gene is TRBJ1-1, the V gene TRBV14, with 7 nucleotides matching TRBD1. V shed 1 base, J shed 5 bases, and the junction held 16 bases outside the gene matches. The CDR3 has 18 residues. Looked up from germline, CDR1 is SGHDN and CDR2 is FVKESK. CDR3 protein: CASSQAPGGNNRRTEAFF. The CDR3 bases are TGTGCCAGCAGCCAAGCGCCAGGGGGTAACAATAGGAGGACTGAAGCTTTCTTT.